This T cell receptor (beta chain) was sequenced during a study of human versus mouse CDR3 diversity and MHC coevolution. Generated by immunoSEQ multiplex PCR, the TCRdb table keeps only in-frame clones and is missing some. This sample has some 60,000 clones; 94% occur once, and the top ten carry under 20%. Study-wide findings and caveats: Most of the three human donors had the lowest clonal inequality. Some 1.5 million TCR beta clonotypes were estimated for humans, the largest repertoire.

As regards this clone: The antigen remains unidentified.

Trimming shortened V by 1 base and J by 5 bases, and 9 bases separated the two germline ends. This CDR3 has 15 amino acids. Germline V CDR1 and CDR2: SEHNR, FQNEAQ (reference sequence). Cells were CD45RO-negative CD62L-positive naive CD4 T cells sorted from PBMCs. Input material: naive CD4+ T cells from blood. The subset here: CD45RO-negative CD62L-positive naive CD4 T cells. V usage is TRBV7-9 and J usage is TRBJ1-6; no clear D. The receptor's source is a person aged 60 to 70 in good health. The CDR3 region is CASSLEDWHNSPLHF. The CDR3 DNA follows: TGTGCCAGCAGCTTAGAGGACTGGCATAATTCACCCCTCCACTTT.